This record looks at one T cell receptor (beta chain) sequence and its context. The antigen remains unidentified. The same CDR3 is also encoded by other DNA sequences in this sample. This sample stems from a study of cytomegalovirus exposure and HLA in healthy donors. Overall study context: Samples from HLA-typed donors yielded about 85 million unique TCRs in an early data release.

Study findings and constraints: Likely technical artifact: a cluster of highly shared sequence variants.

The PCR was carried out with 60 Vbeta primers and 13 Jbeta primers. Sequenced by immunoSEQ multiplex PCR; TCRdb stores in-frame clones only, minus some. The table has about 140,000 clones, around four fifths seen once. CDR1 and CDR2 (germline): PRHDT, FYEKMQ (reference sequence). The CDR3 sequence is 12 residues long. This receptor was obtained from a woman between 55 and 75 years old in good health and CMV-seropositive. The sample consisted of PBMCs. The rearrangement joins TRBV13 to TRBJ2-2; D unclear. CDR3 in amino acids: CFGRLNTGELFF. The CDR3 coding sequence is TGTTTTGGGCGATTGAACACCGGGGAGCTGTTTTTT.